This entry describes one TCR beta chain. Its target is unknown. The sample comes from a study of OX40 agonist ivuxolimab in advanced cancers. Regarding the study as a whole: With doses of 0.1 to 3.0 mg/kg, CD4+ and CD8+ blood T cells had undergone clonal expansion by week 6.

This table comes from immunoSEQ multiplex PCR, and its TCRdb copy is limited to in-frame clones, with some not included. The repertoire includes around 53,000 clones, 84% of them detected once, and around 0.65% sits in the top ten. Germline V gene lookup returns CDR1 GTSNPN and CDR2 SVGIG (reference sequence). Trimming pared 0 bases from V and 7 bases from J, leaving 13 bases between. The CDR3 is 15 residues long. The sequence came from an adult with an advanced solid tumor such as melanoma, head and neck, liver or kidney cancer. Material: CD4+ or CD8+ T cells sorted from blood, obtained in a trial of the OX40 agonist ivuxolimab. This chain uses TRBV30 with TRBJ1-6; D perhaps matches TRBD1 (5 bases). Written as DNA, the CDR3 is TGTGCCTGGAGTGTATACGGGGGTCGAAATTCACCCCTCCACTTT. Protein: CAWSVYGGRNSPLHF.